These T cell receptor beta chains were read from a single sample in a study of shared clonotypes between healthy human individuals. Clones were read by immunoSEQ multiplex PCR, and TCRdb kept only the in-frame ones, dropping some. The table records about 1.1 million clones, around 78% of them present only once. Source material: memory CD4+ T cells from PBMCs. The receptors derive from a man aged 18 to 29 in good health. Some clones in this sample may be carry-over from other donors' samples. The CDR3 runs from the conserved cysteine through the conserved F or W. The D gene is left open where the match is weak. Size is omitted from some rows. Given values are once, few, many or a class for expanded clones.

v_gene: TRBV9
abundance: NA
j_gene: TRBJ1-4
d_gene: NA
CDR3nt: TGTGCCAGCAGCGTAGGGTACAGGGCAAAAGATGAAAAACTGTTTTTT
CDR3aa: CASSVGYRAKDEKLFF

v_gene: TRBV7-9
abundance: NA
j_gene: TRBJ2-3
d_gene: TRBD1
CDR3nt: TGTGCCAGCAGCTCGGACAGGGGAACAGATACGCAGTATTTT
CDR3aa: CASSSDRGTDTQYF

v_gene: TRBV7-2
abundance: NA
j_gene: TRBJ2-7
d_gene: NA
CDR3nt: TGTGCCAGCAGCTTAGTATCTCGGGCAGGGCCTCTATACGAGCAGTACTTC
CDR3aa: CASSLVSRAGPLYEQYF

v_gene: TRBV21-1
abundance: NA
j_gene: TRBJ2-7
d_gene: NA
CDR3nt: TGTGCCAGCACTCAATGTCAGCGGGATGAGTCCTACGAGCAGTACTTC
CDR3aa: CASTQCQRDESYEQYF

v_gene: TRBV4-2
abundance: NA
j_gene: TRBJ2-7
d_gene: TRBD1
CDR3nt: TGTGCCAGCAGCCAAGATAAGTGGGCCGGGCAGGGGGACTACGAGCAGTACTTC
CDR3aa: CASSQDKWAGQGDYEQYF

v_gene: TRBV9
abundance: NA
j_gene: TRBJ2-6
d_gene: NA
CDR3nt: TGTGCCAGCAGCAACGTCGGGACTGGGGCCAACGTCCTGACTTTC
CDR3aa: CASSNVGTGANVLTF

v_gene: TRBV15
abundance: NA
j_gene: TRBJ2-7
d_gene: NA
CDR3nt: TGTGCCACCAGCAAAGGGACGGATAGCAACGAGCAGTACTTC
CDR3aa: CATSKGTDSNEQYF

v_gene: TRBV4-1
abundance: NA
j_gene: TRBJ2-3
d_gene: NA
CDR3nt: TGCGCCAGCAGCCAAAGGGACTTCACAGATACGCAGTATTTT
CDR3aa: CASSQRDFTDTQYF

v_gene: TRBV27
abundance: NA
j_gene: TRBJ2-6
d_gene: TRBD1
CDR3nt: TGTGCCAGCCGGCTCAGGGGGCCAGGGGCCAACGTCCTGACTTTC
CDR3aa: CASRLRGPGANVLTF

v_gene: TRBV6-5
abundance: many
j_gene: TRBJ2-2
d_gene: TRBD1
CDR3nt: TGTGCCAGCACCACACGACAGGGGTCAACCGGGGAGCTGTTTTTT
CDR3aa: CASTTRQGSTGELFF

v_gene: TRBV6-5
abundance: once
j_gene: TRBJ2-5
d_gene: NA
CDR3nt: TGTGCCAGCGGCCAGCGGATGAGGGAGACCCAGTACTTC
CDR3aa: CASGQRMRETQYF

v_gene: TRBV7-6
abundance: NA
j_gene: TRBJ1-2
d_gene: NA
CDR3nt: TGTGCCAGCAGCCAAGGGCCCCGGCTATATGGCTACACCTTC
CDR3aa: CASSQGPRLYGYTF

v_gene: TRBV14
abundance: NA
j_gene: TRBJ1-2
d_gene: TRBD1
CDR3nt: TGTGCCAGCAGCCGTCGACAGGGGTTGGGCTATGGCTACACCTTC
CDR3aa: CASSRRQGLGYGYTF

v_gene: TRBV9
abundance: NA
j_gene: TRBJ1-4
d_gene: TRBD1
CDR3nt: TGTGCCAGCAGCGTATCGGGACAGGGGAAAGAAAAACTGTTTTTT
CDR3aa: CASSVSGQGKEKLFF

v_gene: TRBV5-1
abundance: once
j_gene: TRBJ2-7
d_gene: NA
CDR3nt: TGCGCCAGCAGCAGGGAGGGACAGTCCTACGAGCAGTACTTC
CDR3aa: CASSREGQSYEQYF

v_gene: TRBV19
abundance: NA
j_gene: TRBJ2-1
d_gene: TRBD2
CDR3nt: TGTGCCAGTAGGCCCAGTGCACTAGCGGGAGGAGTTAGCTACAATGAGCAGTTCTTC
CDR3aa: CASRPSALAGGVSYNEQFF

v_gene: TRBV28
abundance: NA
j_gene: TRBJ2-7
d_gene: NA
CDR3nt: TGTGCCAGCAGTTTCGTCGCAGATCGGTTCTACGAGCAGTACTTC
CDR3aa: CASSFVADRFYEQYF

v_gene: TRBV29-1
abundance: few
j_gene: TRBJ1-1
d_gene: TRBD1
CDR3nt: TGCAGCGTCGAACGGACAGGGAGTGAAGCTTTCTTT
CDR3aa: CSVERTGSEAFF

v_gene: TRBV11-2
abundance: NA
j_gene: TRBJ1-2
d_gene: TRBD1
CDR3nt: TGTGCCAGCAGCCGTCAGGGGGCCCTGCCCTTCTATGGCTACACCTTC
CDR3aa: CASSRQGALPFYGYTF

v_gene: TRBV10-2
abundance: NA
j_gene: TRBJ2-6
d_gene: TRBD1
CDR3nt: TGCGCCAGCAGGGGGCCCTGGACAGGGTACTCTGGGGCCAACGTCCTGACTTTC
CDR3aa: CASRGPWTGYSGANVLTF

v_gene: TRBV2
abundance: many
j_gene: TRBJ1-5
d_gene: TRBD1
CDR3nt: TGTGCCAGCAGTGGGACAGGGGGCAATCAGCCCCAGCATTTT
CDR3aa: CASSGTGGNQPQHF

v_gene: TRBV29-1
abundance: NA
j_gene: TRBJ2-5
d_gene: NA
CDR3nt: TGCAGCGTTGAAGATCTGACGACCCGGGAGACCCAGTACTTC
CDR3aa: CSVEDLTTRETQYF

v_gene: TRBV30
abundance: NA
j_gene: TRBJ2-7
d_gene: NA
CDR3nt: TGTGCCTGGAGCGCTCGCATCTACGAGCAGTACTTC
CDR3aa: CAWSARIYEQYF

v_gene: TRBV28
abundance: NA
j_gene: TRBJ1-3
d_gene: NA
CDR3nt: TGTGCCAGCAGGGGAACGGGGTCTGGAAACACCATATATTTT
CDR3aa: CASRGTGSGNTIYF

v_gene: TRBV7-3
abundance: NA
j_gene: TRBJ2-5
d_gene: NA
CDR3nt: TGTGCCAGCAGCTTAAGTGCAGGGTCGGAGACCCAGTACTTC
CDR3aa: CASSLSAGSETQYF

v_gene: TRBV11-3
abundance: NA
j_gene: TRBJ2-3
d_gene: TRBD1
CDR3nt: TGTGCCAGCAGCCCGGGGACAGGGGCCTACACAGATACGCAGTATTTT
CDR3aa: CASSPGTGAYTDTQYF

v_gene: TRBV29-1
abundance: NA
j_gene: TRBJ1-2
d_gene: NA
CDR3nt: TGCAGCGTTGAAGGGGGTAACCCCTATGGCTACACCTTC
CDR3aa: CSVEGGNPYGYTF

v_gene: TRBV4-1
abundance: NA
j_gene: TRBJ1-3
d_gene: NA
CDR3nt: TGCGCCAGCAGCCAATTTGGGATTTACTCTGGAAACACCATATATTTT
CDR3aa: CASSQFGIYSGNTIYF

v_gene: TRBV28
abundance: NA
j_gene: TRBJ1-2
d_gene: NA
CDR3nt: TGTGCCAGCAGTTTGGGGAGAGGATATGGCTACACCTTC
CDR3aa: CASSLGRGYGYTF

v_gene: TRBV6-1
abundance: NA
j_gene: TRBJ1-4
d_gene: NA
CDR3nt: TGTGCCAGCACGAGGCAGGGTGGGGAAAAACTGTTTTTT
CDR3aa: CASTRQGGEKLFF

v_gene: TRBV5-1
abundance: once
j_gene: TRBJ2-3
d_gene: TRBD2
CDR3nt: TGCGCCAGCAGCCCGGGGACTAGCGATAGCACAGATACGCAGTATTTT
CDR3aa: CASSPGTSDSTDTQYF

v_gene: TRBV14
abundance: once
j_gene: TRBJ2-3
d_gene: NA
CDR3nt: TGTGCCAGCAGCCAGAGCAGGGATACGCAGTATTTT
CDR3aa: CASSQSRDTQYF

v_gene: TRBV15
abundance: NA
j_gene: TRBJ2-5
d_gene: NA
CDR3nt: TGTGCCACCAGCAGAGGGTCGGGCAGAACCCTTGGGATGGAGACCCAGTACTTC
CDR3aa: CATSRGSGRTLGMETQYF

v_gene: TRBV19
abundance: once
j_gene: TRBJ2-7
d_gene: NA
CDR3nt: TGTGCCAGTAGTATCCCCCTCCTCATCTCCGGGCAGGGACAATACGAGCAGTACTTC
CDR3aa: CASSIPLLISGQGQYEQYF

v_gene: TRBV9
abundance: NA
j_gene: TRBJ1-5
d_gene: NA
CDR3nt: TGTGCCAGCAGCGTAGGGATCTCCAATCAGCCCCAGCATTTT
CDR3aa: CASSVGISNQPQHF

v_gene: TRBV28
abundance: few
j_gene: TRBJ1-5
d_gene: NA
CDR3nt: TGTGCCAGCAGTTTATCTGCCGGGGGCCGGCAGCCCCAGCATTTT
CDR3aa: CASSLSAGGRQPQHF

v_gene: TRBV5-4
abundance: NA
j_gene: TRBJ1-2
d_gene: TRBD1
CDR3nt: TGTGCCAGCAGCCCGGAGGGGGCATGGAATGGCTACACCTTC
CDR3aa: CASSPEGAWNGYTF

v_gene: TRBV7-3
abundance: NA
j_gene: TRBJ2-1
d_gene: TRBD2
CDR3nt: TGTGCCAGCAGCCCTGGGACTAGCGGGAGCCGTGAGCAGTTCTTC
CDR3aa: CASSPGTSGSREQFF

v_gene: TRBV6-6
abundance: NA
j_gene: TRBJ2-1
d_gene: TRBD2
CDR3nt: TGTGCCAGCAGGGGCGGGACTAGCAGTGACAATGAGCAGTTCTTC
CDR3aa: CASRGGTSSDNEQFF

v_gene: TRBV5-6
abundance: NA
j_gene: TRBJ2-4
d_gene: TRBD1
CDR3nt: TGTGCCAGCAGCTTGGCGGCAGGGGGCGAAAACATTCAGTACTTC
CDR3aa: CASSLAAGGENIQYF

v_gene: TRBV28
abundance: NA
j_gene: TRBJ2-7
d_gene: TRBD1
CDR3nt: TGTGCCAGCAGTTCACCGGGACAGGGGGGAGAGCAGTACTTC
CDR3aa: CASSSPGQGGEQYF

v_gene: TRBV10-3
abundance: NA
j_gene: TRBJ1-1
d_gene: NA
CDR3nt: TGTGCCATCACCCAAGAGCCGAACACTGAAGCTTTCTTT
CDR3aa: CAITQEPNTEAFF

v_gene: TRBV18
abundance: NA
j_gene: TRBJ1-2
d_gene: NA
CDR3nt: TGTGCCAGCTCACCTTTGGGGGGCGTAAAGAAATATGGCTACACCTTC
CDR3aa: CASSPLGGVKKYGYTF

v_gene: TRBV4-3
abundance: NA
j_gene: TRBJ2-1
d_gene: TRBD1
CDR3nt: TGCGCCAGCAGCCAAGTCCTGGGACAGGGGGTTCGTTTGCAGTTCTTC
CDR3aa: CASSQVLGQGVRLQFF

v_gene: TRBV14
abundance: few
j_gene: TRBJ2-2
d_gene: NA
CDR3nt: TGTGCCAGCAGCCCTCGGGAGATCAACACCGGGGAGCTGTTTTTT
CDR3aa: CASSPREINTGELFF

v_gene: TRBV19
abundance: NA
j_gene: TRBJ2-2
d_gene: TRBD2
CDR3nt: TGTGCCAGTAAACCGGCGGGGGGCACCGGGGAGCTGTTTTTT
CDR3aa: CASKPAGGTGELFF

v_gene: TRBV30
abundance: NA
j_gene: TRBJ1-5
d_gene: NA
CDR3nt: TGTGCCTGGAGTAGACAGGTCGGCAATCAGCCCCAGCATTTT
CDR3aa: CAWSRQVGNQPQHF

v_gene: TRBV12-2
abundance: NA
j_gene: TRBJ2-3
d_gene: NA
CDR3nt: TGTGCAAGTCGCTTAGTAGATCGAGAAAGACTAGCGGGGGGCACAGATACGCAGTATTTT
CDR3aa: CASRLVDRERLAGGTDTQYF

v_gene: TRBV12-5
abundance: NA
j_gene: TRBJ2-7
d_gene: TRBD2
CDR3nt: TGTGCTAGTGGTTTGGTAGTTACTAGCGGGAGCTACGAGCAGTACTTC
CDR3aa: CASGLVVTSGSYEQYF

v_gene: TRBV19
abundance: NA
j_gene: TRBJ1-1
d_gene: TRBD1
CDR3nt: TGTGCCAGTAGTACTCGACAGGGGGCCGCTTTCTTT
CDR3aa: CASSTRQGAAFF

v_gene: TRBV10-3
abundance: few
j_gene: TRBJ2-7
d_gene: NA
CDR3nt: TGTGCCATCAGGAGGGGTACAGGAGCCGAGCAGTACTTC
CDR3aa: CAIRRGTGAEQYF

v_gene: TRBV7-9
abundance: NA
j_gene: TRBJ2-5
d_gene: NA
CDR3nt: TGTGCCAGCAGCTTACGAACAGGGGAGACCCAGTACTTC
CDR3aa: CASSLRTGETQYF